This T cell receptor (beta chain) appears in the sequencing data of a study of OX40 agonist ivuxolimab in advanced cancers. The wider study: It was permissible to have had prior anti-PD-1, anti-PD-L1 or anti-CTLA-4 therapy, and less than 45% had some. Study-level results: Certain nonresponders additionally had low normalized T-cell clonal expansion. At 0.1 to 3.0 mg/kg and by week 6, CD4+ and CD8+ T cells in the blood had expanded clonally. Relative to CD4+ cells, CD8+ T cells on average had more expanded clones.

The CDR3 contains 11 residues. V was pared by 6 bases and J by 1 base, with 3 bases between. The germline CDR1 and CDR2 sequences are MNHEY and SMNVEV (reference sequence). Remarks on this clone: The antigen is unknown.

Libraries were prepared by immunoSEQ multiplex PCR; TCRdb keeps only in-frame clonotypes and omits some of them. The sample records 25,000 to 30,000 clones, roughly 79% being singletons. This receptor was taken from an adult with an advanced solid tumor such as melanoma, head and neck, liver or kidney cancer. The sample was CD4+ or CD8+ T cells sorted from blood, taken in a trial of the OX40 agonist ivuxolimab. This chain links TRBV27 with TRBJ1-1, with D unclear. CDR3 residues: CASSQNTEAFF. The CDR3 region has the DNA TGTGCCAGCAGCCAGAACACTGAAGCTTTCTTT.